The T cell receptor beta chain described here comes from a study of T cells in Graves' hyperthyroidism and ophthalmopathy. Study-wide context: Before any treatment, at initial diagnosis, peripheral blood was collected. General observations from the study: Through a model of 13 V-J features, ophthalmopathy was separated from stable hyperthyroidism.

Amplified regions were TCR beta CDR3 sequences from RNA transcripts. Using the HTBI primer set, a first-round RT-PCR was run on the TCR CDR3. TCRdb processed the multiplex PCR reads anew with MiXCR; each CDR3 protein has one entry. Of over 400,000 distinct CDR3 sequences listed, 22% are singletons. Ophthalmopathy patients had Clinical Activity Score at least 3, NOSPECS grade at least 4, duration under 3 months. PBMCs were obtained from under 13 ml fresh peripheral blood. Per the germline V gene, CDR1 is SGDLS and CDR2 is YYNGEE. Losses at the gene ends were 0 bases for V and 0 bases for J; bases not matched to a gene: 3. The CDR3 length is 16 residues. For this clonotype: Its antigen remains unidentified.

The receptor was isolated from an older woman with Graves' ophthalmopathy. This chain uses TRBV9 with TRBJ1-5, with 7 bases matching TRBD1. The sequenced material came from blood. The CDR3 here is CASSVGEGASNQPQHF. CDR3 DNA sequence: TGTGCCAGCAGCGTAGGCGAGGGGGCTAGCAATCAGCCCCAGCATTTT.